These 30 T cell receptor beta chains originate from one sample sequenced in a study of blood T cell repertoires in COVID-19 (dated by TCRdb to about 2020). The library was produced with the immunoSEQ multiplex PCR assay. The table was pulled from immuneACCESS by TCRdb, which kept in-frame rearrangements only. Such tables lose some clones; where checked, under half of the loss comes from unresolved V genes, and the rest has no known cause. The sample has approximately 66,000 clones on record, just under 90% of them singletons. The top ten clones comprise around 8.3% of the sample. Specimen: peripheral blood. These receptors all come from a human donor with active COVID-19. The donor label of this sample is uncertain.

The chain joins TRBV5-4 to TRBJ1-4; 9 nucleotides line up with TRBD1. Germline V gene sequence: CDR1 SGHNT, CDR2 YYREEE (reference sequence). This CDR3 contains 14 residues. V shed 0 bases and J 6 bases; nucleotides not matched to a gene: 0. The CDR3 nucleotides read TGTGCCAGCAGCTTGGGGACAGGGGATGAAAAACTGTTTTTT. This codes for CASSLGTGDEKLFF.

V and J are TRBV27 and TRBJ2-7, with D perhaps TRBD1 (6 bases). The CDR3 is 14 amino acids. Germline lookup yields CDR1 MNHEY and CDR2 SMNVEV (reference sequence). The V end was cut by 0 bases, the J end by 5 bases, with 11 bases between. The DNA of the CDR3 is TGTGCCAGCAGTTTATCGAGGGCAGGGGACGAGCAGTACTTC. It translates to CASSLSRAGDEQYF.

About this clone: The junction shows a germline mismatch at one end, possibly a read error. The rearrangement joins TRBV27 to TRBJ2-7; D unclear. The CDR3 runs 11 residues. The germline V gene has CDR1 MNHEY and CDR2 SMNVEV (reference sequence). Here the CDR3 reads CASGPSHEQYF. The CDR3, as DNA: TGTGCCAGCGGCCCCTCCCACGAGCAGTACTTC.

The CDR3 DNA reads as TGTGCCAGCAGGACACCCCAAGCGGGGTCTTACAATGAGCAGTTCTTC. As protein: CASRTPQAGSYNEQFF. The chain joins TRBV2 to TRBJ2-1; 7 positions agree with TRBD2. Germline V gene data show CDR1 as SNHLY and CDR2 as FYNNEI. The CDR3 extends over 16 amino acids. The V and J ends lost 6 bases and 4 bases, in that order; junction bases with no gene match: 12.

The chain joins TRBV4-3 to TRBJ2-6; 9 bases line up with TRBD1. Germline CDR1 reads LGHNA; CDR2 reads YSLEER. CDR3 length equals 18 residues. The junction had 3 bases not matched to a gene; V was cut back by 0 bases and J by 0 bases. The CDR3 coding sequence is TGCGCCAGCAGCCAAGATGGGACAGGGAGCTCTGGGGCCAACGTCCTGACTTTC. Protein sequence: CASSQDGTGSSGANVLTF.

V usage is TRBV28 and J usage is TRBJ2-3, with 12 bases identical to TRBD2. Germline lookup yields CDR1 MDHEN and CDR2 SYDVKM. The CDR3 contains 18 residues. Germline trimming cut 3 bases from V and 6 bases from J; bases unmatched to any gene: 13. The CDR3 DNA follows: TGTGCCAGCAGTTTCACAAGTCAACTAGCGGGAGGATTGGATACGCAGTATTTT. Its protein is CASSFTSQLAGGLDTQYF.

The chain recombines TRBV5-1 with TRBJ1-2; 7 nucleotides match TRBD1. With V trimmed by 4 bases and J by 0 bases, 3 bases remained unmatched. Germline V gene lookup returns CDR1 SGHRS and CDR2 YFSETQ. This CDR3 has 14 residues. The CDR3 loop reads CASSLGQSNYGYTF. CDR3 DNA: TGCGCCAGCAGCCTGGGACAGTCTAACTATGGCTACACCTTC.

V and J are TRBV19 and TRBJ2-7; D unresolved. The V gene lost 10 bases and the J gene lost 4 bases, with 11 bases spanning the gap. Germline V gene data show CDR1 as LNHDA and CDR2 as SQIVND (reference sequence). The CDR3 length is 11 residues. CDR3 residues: CATATPYEQYF. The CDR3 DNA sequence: TGTGCCACCGCGACTCCATACGAGCAGTACTTC.

The CDR3 bases are TGTGCCAGCAGTGGCCCGGGGGTGCGGGGGGTAATAAACACCATATATTTT. This translates into CASSGPGVRGVINTIYF. The chain recombines TRBV25-1 with TRBJ1-3; possibly TRBD1 for D (5 bases). The CDR3 has 17 amino acids. Trimming stripped 4 bases from V and 6 bases from J, with 22 bases between. Looked up from germline, CDR1 is MGHDK and CDR2 is SYGVNS.

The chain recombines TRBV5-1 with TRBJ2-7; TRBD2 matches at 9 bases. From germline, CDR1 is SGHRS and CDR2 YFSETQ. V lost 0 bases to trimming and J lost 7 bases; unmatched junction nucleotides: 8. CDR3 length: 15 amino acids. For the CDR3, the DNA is TGCGCCAGCAGCTTGGAGTCTAGCGGGGCGTGGGAGCAGTACTTC. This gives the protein CASSLESSGAWEQYF.

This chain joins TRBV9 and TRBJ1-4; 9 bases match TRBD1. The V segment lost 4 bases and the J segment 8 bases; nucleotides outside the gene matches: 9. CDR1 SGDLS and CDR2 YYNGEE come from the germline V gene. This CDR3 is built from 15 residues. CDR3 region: CASSTTGGALEKLFF. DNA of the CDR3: TGTGCCAGCAGCACAACAGGGGGCGCTCTCGAAAAACTGTTTTTT.

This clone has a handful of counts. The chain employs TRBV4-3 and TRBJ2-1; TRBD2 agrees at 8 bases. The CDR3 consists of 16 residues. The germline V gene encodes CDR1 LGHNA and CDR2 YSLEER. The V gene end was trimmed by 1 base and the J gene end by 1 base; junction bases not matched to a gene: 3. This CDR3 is CASSQAIAGSYNEQFF. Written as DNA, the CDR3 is TGCGCCAGCAGCCAAGCTATAGCGGGATCCTACAATGAGCAGTTCTTC.

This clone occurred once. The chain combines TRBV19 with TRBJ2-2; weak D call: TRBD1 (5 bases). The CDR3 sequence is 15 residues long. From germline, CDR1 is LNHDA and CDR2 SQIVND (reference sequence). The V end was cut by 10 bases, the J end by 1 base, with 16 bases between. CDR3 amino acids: CATSRGSLNTGELFF. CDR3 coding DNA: TGTGCCACTTCAAGGGGCAGCTTGAACACCGGGGAGCTGTTTTTT. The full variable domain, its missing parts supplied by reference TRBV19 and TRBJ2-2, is DGGITQSPKYLFRKEGQNVTLSCEQNLNHDAMYWYRQDPGQGLRLIYYSQIVNDFQKGDIAEGYSVSREKKESFPLTVTSAQKNPTAFYLCATSRGSLNTGELFFGEGSRLTVL.

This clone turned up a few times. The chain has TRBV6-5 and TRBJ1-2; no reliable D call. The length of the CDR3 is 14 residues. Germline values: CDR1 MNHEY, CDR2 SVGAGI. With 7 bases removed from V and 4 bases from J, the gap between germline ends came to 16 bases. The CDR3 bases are TGTGCCAGCACCGGTCGGGGTTTGGCCTATGGCTACACCTTC. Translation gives CASTGRGLAYGYTF.

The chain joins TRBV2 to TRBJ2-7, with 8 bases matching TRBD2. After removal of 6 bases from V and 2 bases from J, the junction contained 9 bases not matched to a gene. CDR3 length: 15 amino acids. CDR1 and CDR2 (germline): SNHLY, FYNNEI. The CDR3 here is CASRELLAVTYEQYF. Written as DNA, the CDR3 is TGTGCCAGCAGGGAATTACTAGCGGTAACCTACGAGCAGTACTTC.

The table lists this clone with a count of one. CDR3 in amino acids: CASSVLPGETQYF. The CDR3 DNA reads TGTGCCAGCAGTGTCCTCCCGGGAGAGACCCAGTACTTC. J is TRBJ2-5 and V is TRBV6-4; D gene uncertain. V lost 4 bases and J lost 4, with 10 bases in between. CDR1 is MRHNA and CDR2 is SNTAGT in the germline V gene. This CDR3 is built from 13 residues.

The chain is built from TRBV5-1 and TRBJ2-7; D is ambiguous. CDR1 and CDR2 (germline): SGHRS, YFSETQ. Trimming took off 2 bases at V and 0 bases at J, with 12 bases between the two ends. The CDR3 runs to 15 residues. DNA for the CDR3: TGCGCCAGCAGCTTACCCGTGACGGGCTCCTACGAGCAGTACTTC. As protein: CASSLPVTGSYEQYF.

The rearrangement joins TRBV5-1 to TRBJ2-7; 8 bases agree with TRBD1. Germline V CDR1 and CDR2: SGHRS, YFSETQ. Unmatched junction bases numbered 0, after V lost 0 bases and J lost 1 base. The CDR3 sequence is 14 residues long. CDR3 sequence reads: CASSLGQGSYEQYF. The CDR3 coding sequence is TGCGCCAGCAGCTTGGGACAGGGGTCCTACGAGCAGTACTTC.

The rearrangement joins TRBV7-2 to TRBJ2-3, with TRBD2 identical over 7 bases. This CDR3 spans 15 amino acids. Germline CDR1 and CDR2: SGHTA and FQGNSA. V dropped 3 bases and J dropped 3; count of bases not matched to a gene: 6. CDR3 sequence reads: CASSFSGGRTDTQYF. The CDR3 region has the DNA TGTGCCAGCAGCTTCTCGGGGGGTCGTACAGATACGCAGTATTTT.

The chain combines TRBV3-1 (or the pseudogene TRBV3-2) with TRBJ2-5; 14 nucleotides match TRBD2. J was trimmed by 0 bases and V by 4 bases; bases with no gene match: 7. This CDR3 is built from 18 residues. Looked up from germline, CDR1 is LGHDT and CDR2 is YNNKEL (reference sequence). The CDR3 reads CASSRGLAGGRYQETQYF. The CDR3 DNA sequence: TGTGCCAGCAGCCGAGGACTAGCGGGGGGCCGGTACCAAGAGACCCAGTACTTC.

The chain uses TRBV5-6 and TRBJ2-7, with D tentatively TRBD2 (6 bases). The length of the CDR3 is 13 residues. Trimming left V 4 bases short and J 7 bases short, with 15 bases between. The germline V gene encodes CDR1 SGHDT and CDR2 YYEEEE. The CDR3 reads CASSLGGRGEQYF. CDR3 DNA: TGTGCCAGCAGCCTCGGAGGTCGGGGGGAGCAGTACTTC.

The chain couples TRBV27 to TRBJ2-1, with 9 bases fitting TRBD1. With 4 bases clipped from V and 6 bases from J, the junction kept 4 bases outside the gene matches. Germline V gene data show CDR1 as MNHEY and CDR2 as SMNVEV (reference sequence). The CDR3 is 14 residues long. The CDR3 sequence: CASSSGTGTNEQFF. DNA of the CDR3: TGTGCCAGCAGTTCTGGGACAGGGACCAATGAGCAGTTCTTC.

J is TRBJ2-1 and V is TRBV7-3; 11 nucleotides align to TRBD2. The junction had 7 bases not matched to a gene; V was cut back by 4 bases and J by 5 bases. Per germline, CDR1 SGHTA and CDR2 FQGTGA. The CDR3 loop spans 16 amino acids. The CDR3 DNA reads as TGTGCCAGCAGCTCCGTAGCGGGAGGGCCGAACAATGAGCAGTTCTTC. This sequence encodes CASSSVAGGPNNEQFF.

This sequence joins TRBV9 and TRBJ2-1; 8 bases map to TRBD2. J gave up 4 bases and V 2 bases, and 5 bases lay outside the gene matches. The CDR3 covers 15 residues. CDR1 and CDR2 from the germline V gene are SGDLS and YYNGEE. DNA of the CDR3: TGTGCCAGCAGCGTGGGACTAGGAGATTACAATGAGCAGTTCTTC. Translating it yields CASSVGLGDYNEQFF. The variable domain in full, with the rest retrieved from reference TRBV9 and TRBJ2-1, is DSGVTQTPKHLITATGQRVTLRCSPRSGDLSVYWYQQSLDQGLQFLIQYYNGEERAKGNILERFSAQQFPDLHSELNLSSLELGDSALYFCASSVGLGDYNEQFFGPGTRLTVL.

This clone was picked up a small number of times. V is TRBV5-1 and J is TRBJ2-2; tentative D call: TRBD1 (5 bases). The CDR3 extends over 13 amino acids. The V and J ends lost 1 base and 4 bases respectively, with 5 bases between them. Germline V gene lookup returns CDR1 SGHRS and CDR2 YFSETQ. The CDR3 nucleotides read TGCGCCAGCAGCTTGCAGGGCACCGGGGAGCTGTTTTTT. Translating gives CASSLQGTGELFF. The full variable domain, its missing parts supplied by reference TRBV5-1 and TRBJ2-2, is KAGVTQTPRYLIKTRGQQVTLSCSPISGHRSVSWYQQTPGQGLQFLFEYFSETQRNKGNFPGRFSGRQFSNSRSEMNVSTLELGDSALYLCASSLQGTGELFFGEGSRLTVL.

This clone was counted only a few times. CDR3 DNA sequence: TGTGCCAGCAGCCGTTCGGCGTCAGGTTTTGGCCGGGAGCTGTTTTTT. Translating it yields CASSRSASGFGRELFF. J is TRBJ2-2 and V is TRBV5-6; no clear D gene. With 4 bases removed from V and 9 bases from J, the gap between germline ends came to 22 bases. The CDR3 has 16 amino acids. Germline assignment: CDR1 SGHDT and CDR2 YYEEEE.

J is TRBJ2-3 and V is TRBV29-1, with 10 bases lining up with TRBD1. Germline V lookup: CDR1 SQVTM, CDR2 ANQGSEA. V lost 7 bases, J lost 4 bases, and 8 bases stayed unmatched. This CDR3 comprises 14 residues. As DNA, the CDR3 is TGCAGCGGGGAATTGACAGGGGGCCCAGATACGCAGTATTTT. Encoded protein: CSGELTGGPDTQYF.

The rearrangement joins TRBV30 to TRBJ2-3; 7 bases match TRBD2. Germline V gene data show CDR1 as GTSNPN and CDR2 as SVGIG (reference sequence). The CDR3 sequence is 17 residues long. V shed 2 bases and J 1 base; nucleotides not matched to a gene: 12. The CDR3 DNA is TGTGCCTGGAGTTATGGTCGAATGGGGGGGGGCACAGATACGCAGTATTTT. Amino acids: CAWSYGRMGGGTDTQYF.

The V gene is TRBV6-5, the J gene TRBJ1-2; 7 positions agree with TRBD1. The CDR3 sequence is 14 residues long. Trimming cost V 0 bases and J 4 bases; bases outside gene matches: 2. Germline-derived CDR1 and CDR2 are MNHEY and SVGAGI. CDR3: CASSYSGTAYGYTF. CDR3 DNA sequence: TGTGCCAGCAGTTACTCTGGGACAGCCTATGGCTACACCTTC.

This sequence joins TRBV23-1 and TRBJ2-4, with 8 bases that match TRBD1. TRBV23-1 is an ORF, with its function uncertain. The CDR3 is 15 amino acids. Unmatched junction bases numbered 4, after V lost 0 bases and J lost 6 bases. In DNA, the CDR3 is TGCGCCAGCAGTCAATCCCGGGACAGGCCAAACATTCAGTACTTC. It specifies CASSQSRDRPNIQYF.